This TCR beta chain was identified in a study of PD-1 blockade in classical Hodgkin lymphoma. This CDR3 comprises 13 residues. Germline CDR1 is LGHNT and CDR2 is FRNRAP. V was pared by 5 bases and J by 1 base, with 8 bases between. This clone was recorded once. The assay was immunoSEQ multiplex PCR, and TCRdb's table has in-frame clones only and misses some. This table holds about 14,000 clones, about 83% found once. All trial patients relapsed after autologous stem cell transplantation. The clonotype comes from a human donor with classical Hodgkin lymphoma. Sequencing used peripheral blood mononuclear cells (PBMCs), obtained at baseline. This chain uses TRBV12-5 with TRBJ1-1; possible D gene TRBD1, 5 bases. In nucleotides, the CDR3 is TGTGCTAGTGGTGTAGGGGCGAACACTGAAGCTTTCTTT. This encodes CASGVGANTEAFF.